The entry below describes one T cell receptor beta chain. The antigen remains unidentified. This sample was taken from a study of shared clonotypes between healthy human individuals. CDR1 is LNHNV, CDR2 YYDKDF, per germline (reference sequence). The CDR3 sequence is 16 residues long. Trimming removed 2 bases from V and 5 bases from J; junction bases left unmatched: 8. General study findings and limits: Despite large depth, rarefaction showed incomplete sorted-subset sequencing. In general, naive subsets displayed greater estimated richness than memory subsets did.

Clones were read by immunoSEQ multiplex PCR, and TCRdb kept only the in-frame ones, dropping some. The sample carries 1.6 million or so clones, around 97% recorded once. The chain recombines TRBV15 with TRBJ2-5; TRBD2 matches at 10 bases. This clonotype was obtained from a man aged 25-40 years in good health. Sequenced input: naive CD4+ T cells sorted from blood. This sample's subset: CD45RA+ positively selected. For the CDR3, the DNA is TGTGCCACCAGCAGAAGAGCGGGAGGGCCCGTTGAGACCCAGTACTTC. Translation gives CATSRRAGGPVETQYF.